Listed here are 18 T cell receptor beta chains from one sample, sequenced in a study of blood T cell repertoires in COVID-19. TCRdb keeps only in-frame clones here, not all; method: immunoSEQ multiplex PCR. The sample includes about 300,000 clones, approximately 90% of them seen just once. Sequencing input: peripheral blood. The receptors here all came from a woman in her forties or fifties with COVID-19, enrolled during active disease.

This clone appeared many times. The chain couples TRBV30 to TRBJ1-1; no definite D call. Trimming took 1 base from V and 11 from J, leaving 23 bases between them. The CDR3 is made up of 15 amino acids. CDR1 is GTSNPN, CDR2 SVGIG, per germline (reference sequence). CDR3 protein: CAWSGLGSVVPRAFF. CDR3 nucleotide sequence: TGTGCCTGGAGTGGGTTAGGCTCGGTGGTCCCCAGGGCTTTCTTT.

The J gene is TRBJ2-5, the V gene TRBV29-1, with a tentative D call TRBD2 (5 bases). The CDR3 loop spans 14 amino acids. V shed 3 bases and J shed 6 bases, with 17 bases lying between them. Germline assignment: CDR1 SQVTM and CDR2 ANQGSEA. The CDR3 coding sequence is TGCAGCGTTGATAAAGCGGTTCCCAGAAAGACCCAGTACTTC. The encoded protein is CSVDKAVPRKTQYF. Complete variable domain (other parts from reference TRBV29-1 and TRBJ2-5): SAVISQKPSRDICQRGTSLTIQCQVDSQVTMMFWYRQQPGQSLTLIATANQGSEATYESGFVIDKFPISRPNLTFSTLTVSNMSPEDSSIYLCSVDKAVPRKTQYFGPGTRLLVL.

The V call is TRBV5-4, the J call TRBJ2-7; 7 positions agree with TRBD2. After removal of 5 bases from V and 6 bases from J, the junction contained 11 bases not matched to a gene. Germline V gives CDR1 SGHNT, CDR2 YYREEE (reference sequence). This CDR3 comprises 14 residues. As DNA, the CDR3 is TGTGCCAGCAGTATGAGAGCGGGACTGAGCGAGCAGTACTTC. It codes for CASSMRAGLSEQYF. The full variable domain, rest sourced from reference TRBV5-4 and TRBJ2-7, is ETGVTQSPTHLIKTRGQQVTLRCSSQSGHNTVSWYQQALGQGPQFIFQYYREEENGRGNFPPRFSGLQFPNYSSELNVNALELDDSALYLCASSMRAGLSEQYFGPGTRLTVT.

The chain carries TRBV11-2 and TRBJ2-7, with a weak D call TRBD1 (6 bases). CDR1 is SGHAT and CDR2 is FQNNGV in the germline V gene. V dropped 5 bases and J dropped 8 bases, with 13 bases sitting between them. The CDR3 has 12 amino acids. The CDR3 loop is CASSPGTQQQYF. In DNA, the CDR3 is TGTGCCAGCAGCCCCGGGACACAACAGCAGTACTTC.

The genes are TRBV3-1 (or the pseudogene TRBV3-2) and TRBJ1-6; 8 bases agree with TRBD1. V was clipped by 3 bases and J by 8 bases; unmatched bases: 0. The CDR3 runs to 13 residues. Germline V lookup: CDR1 LGHDT, CDR2 YNNKEL (reference sequence). The CDR3 is CASSQTGDSPLHF. CDR3 sequence (DNA): TGTGCCAGCAGCCAGACAGGGGATTCACCCCTCCACTTT.

The rearrangement uses TRBV27 and TRBJ1-5; 7 nucleotides line up with TRBD1. The germline CDR1 and CDR2 sequences are MNHEY and SMNVEV (reference sequence). V was clipped by 6 bases and J by 4 bases; unmatched bases: 6. The CDR3 covers 14 residues. DNA of the CDR3: TGTGCCAGCAGCCGTTCAGGGGGGAATCAGCCCCAGCATTTT. Translation: CASSRSGGNQPQHF.

This sequence joins TRBV29-1 and TRBJ1-3; D gene unclear. V gave up 7 bases and J gave up 4 bases, with 14 bases separating them. CDR3 length: 13 amino acids. Germline V gene sequence: CDR1 SQVTM, CDR2 ANQGSEA. The CDR3 region is CSAEPGSGNTIYF. CDR3 nucleotides: TGCAGCGCTGAGCCGGGGTCAGGAAACACCATATATTTT. Supplemented by reference TRBV29-1 and TRBJ1-3, the full variable domain reads SAVISQKPSRDICQRGTSLTIQCQVDSQVTMMFWYRQQPGQSLTLIATANQGSEATYESGFVIDKFPISRPNLTFSTLTVSNMSPEDSSIYLCSAEPGSGNTIYFGEGSWLTVV.

The chain couples TRBV18 to TRBJ1-5, with unresolved D. V lost 3 bases, J lost 5 bases, and 11 bases lay in between. Germline lookup yields CDR1 KGHSH and CDR2 LQKENI. The CDR3 extends over 14 amino acids. The CDR3 DNA reads as TGTGCCAGCTCACCGGGTGGCGGAGATCAGCCCCAGCATTTT. It is translated as CASSPGGGDQPQHF.

The chain uses TRBV3-1 (or the pseudogene TRBV3-2) and TRBJ1-2; weak D call: TRBD1 (6 bases). CDR3 length: 15 residues. Trimming cost V 4 bases and J 3 bases, with 15 bases left between them. The germline V gene encodes CDR1 LGHDT and CDR2 YNNKEL (reference sequence). The CDR3 is CASSRTGWPDYGYTF. DNA of the CDR3: TGTGCCAGCAGCCGAACAGGGTGGCCGGACTATGGCTACACCTTC.

The J gene is TRBJ2-7, the V gene TRBV30; 9 bases map to TRBD2. The germline V gene encodes CDR1 GTSNPN and CDR2 SVGIG (reference sequence). There are 13 residues in the CDR3. Germline trimming cut 4 bases from V and 6 bases from J; bases unmatched to any gene: 7. The CDR3 sequence is CAWTPSGKGEQYF. In DNA form, the CDR3 reads TGTGCCTGGACCCCTAGCGGGAAGGGCGAGCAGTACTTC.

The V and J genes are TRBV27 and TRBJ2-3; 9 nucleotides align to TRBD2. The CDR3 covers 17 residues. The V segment lost 6 bases and the J segment 4 bases; nucleotides outside the gene matches: 14. CDR1 is MNHEY and CDR2 is SMNVEV in the germline V gene (reference sequence). CDR3 residues: CASRFAGGPSRADTQYF. In nucleotides, the CDR3 is TGTGCCAGCAGGTTCGCGGGAGGGCCCTCTAGGGCAGATACGCAGTATTTT.

The V call is TRBV28, the J call TRBJ1-2, with 8 bases aligning to TRBD1. From germline, CDR1 is MDHEN and CDR2 SYDVKM. The V gene end was trimmed by 5 bases and the J gene end by 2 bases; junction bases not matched to a gene: 10. CDR3 length equals 16 residues. The CDR3 DNA sequence: TGTGCCAGCAGTGCCCCTGGGACAGGCTTGAACTATGGCTACACCTTC. It translates to CASSAPGTGLNYGYTF.

This chain connects TRBV5-1 to TRBJ2-7; D is possibly TRBD1 (6 bases). V lost 1 base and J lost 0, with 14 bases in between. CDR3 length equals 16 residues. Germline V gene data show CDR1 as SGHRS and CDR2 as YFSETQ. CDR3 loop: CASSLRGGALSYEQYF. CDR3 DNA: TGCGCCAGCAGCTTGCGAGGGGGAGCCCTCTCCTACGAGCAGTACTTC.

The V gene is TRBV19, the J gene TRBJ2-1; weak D call: TRBD2 (6 bases). Trimming cost V 7 bases and J 3 bases, with 10 bases left between them. Per the germline V gene, CDR1 is LNHDA and CDR2 is SQIVND (reference sequence). There are 13 residues in the CDR3. CDR3 sequence (DNA): TGTGCCAGTAACGGGGGACGCTACAATGAGCAGTTCTTC. Translation: CASNGGRYNEQFF. Full variable domain (missing parts from reference TRBV19 and TRBJ2-1): DGGITQSPKYLFRKEGQNVTLSCEQNLNHDAMYWYRQDPGQGLRLIYYSQIVNDFQKGDIAEGYSVSREKKESFPLTVTSAQKNPTAFYLCASNGGRYNEQFFGPGTRLTVL.

The rearrangement links TRBV5-1 to TRBJ1-2; the D gene is possibly TRBD1 (5 bases). V was shortened by 3 bases and J by 3 bases, with 9 bases between the two germline ends. From germline, CDR1 is SGHRS and CDR2 YFSETQ. The CDR3 is 13 amino acids. CDR3 nucleotide sequence: TGCGCCAGCAGCTGGAAAGGGGACTATGGCTACACCTTC. Its translation is CASSWKGDYGYTF.

This chain uses TRBV6-4 with TRBJ1-1; no reliable D call. Germline V CDR1 and CDR2: MRHNA, SNTAGT. V was trimmed by 7 bases and J by 10 bases, leaving 13 bases between them. There are 11 residues in the CDR3. CDR3 loop: CASTQEEGAFF. The CDR3 nucleotides read TGTGCCAGCACACAAGAGGAAGGAGCTTTCTTT.

The chain joins TRBV27 to TRBJ2-2, with D uncertain. The ends were cut back, 2 bases at V and 0 bases at J, with 10 bases in the middle. Germline V gene sequence: CDR1 MNHEY, CDR2 SMNVEV (reference sequence). This CDR3 spans 16 amino acids. The CDR3, as DNA: TGTGCCAGCAGTTTACCGCCTGGCACGAACACCGGGGAGCTGTTTTTT. It encodes CASSLPPGTNTGELFF.

The chain employs TRBV19 and TRBJ2-3; 9 bases are shared with TRBD2. Trimming took 1 base from V and 6 from J; bases not matched to a gene: 5. This CDR3 spans 15 amino acids. Per germline, CDR1 LNHDA and CDR2 SQIVND (reference sequence). DNA for the CDR3: TGTGCCAGTAGTATAGCGGCGGGAGGGCCGGATACGCAGTATTTT. It codes for CASSIAAGGPDTQYF. The full variable domain, completed using reference TRBV19 and TRBJ2-3, is DGGITQSPKYLFRKEGQNVTLSCEQNLNHDAMYWYRQDPGQGLRLIYYSQIVNDFQKGDIAEGYSVSREKKESFPLTVTSAQKNPTAFYLCASSIAAGGPDTQYFGPGTRLTVL.